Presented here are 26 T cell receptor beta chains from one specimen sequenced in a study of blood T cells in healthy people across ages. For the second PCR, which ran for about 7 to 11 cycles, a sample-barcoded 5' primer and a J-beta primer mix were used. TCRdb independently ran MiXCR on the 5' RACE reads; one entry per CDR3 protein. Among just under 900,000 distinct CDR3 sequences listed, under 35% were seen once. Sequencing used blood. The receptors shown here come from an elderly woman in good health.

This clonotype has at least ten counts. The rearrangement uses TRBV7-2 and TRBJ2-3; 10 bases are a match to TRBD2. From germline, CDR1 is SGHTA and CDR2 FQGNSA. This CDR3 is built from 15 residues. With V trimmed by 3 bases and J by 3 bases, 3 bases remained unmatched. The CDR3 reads CASSFSSGGTDTQYF. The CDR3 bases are TGTGCCAGCAGCTTCTCTAGCGGGGGAACAGATACGCAGTATTTT. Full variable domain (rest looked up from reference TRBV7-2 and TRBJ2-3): GAGVSQSPSNKVTEKGKDVELRCDPISGHTALYWYRQSLGQGLEFLIYFQGNSAPDKSGLPSDRFSAERTGGSVSTLTIQRTQQEDSAVYLCASSFSSGGTDTQYFGPGTRLTVL.

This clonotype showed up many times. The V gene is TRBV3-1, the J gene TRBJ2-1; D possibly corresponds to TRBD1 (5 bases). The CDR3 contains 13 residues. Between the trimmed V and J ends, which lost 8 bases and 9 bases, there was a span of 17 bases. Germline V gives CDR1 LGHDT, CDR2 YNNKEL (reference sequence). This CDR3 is CASAGALTGEQFF. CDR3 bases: TGTGCCAGCGCTGGGGCCCTAACGGGTGAGCAGTTCTTC.

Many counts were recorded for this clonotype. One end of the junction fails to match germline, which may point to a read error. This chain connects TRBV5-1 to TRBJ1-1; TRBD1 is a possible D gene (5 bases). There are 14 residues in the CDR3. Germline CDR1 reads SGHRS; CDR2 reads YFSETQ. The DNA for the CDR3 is TGTGCCAGCAGCTTTTCGGGGCCGAACACTGAAGCTTTCTTT. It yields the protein CASSFSGPNTEAFF.

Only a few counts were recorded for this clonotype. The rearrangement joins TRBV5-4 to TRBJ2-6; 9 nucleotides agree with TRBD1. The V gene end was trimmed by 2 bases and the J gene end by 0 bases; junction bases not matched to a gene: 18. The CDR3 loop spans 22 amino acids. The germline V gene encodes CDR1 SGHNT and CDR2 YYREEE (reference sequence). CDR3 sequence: CASSLVIQQGAVGNSGANVLTF. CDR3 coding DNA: TGTGCCAGCAGCTTAGTTATTCAACAGGGGGCTGTCGGAAACTCTGGGGCCAACGTCCTGACTTTC.

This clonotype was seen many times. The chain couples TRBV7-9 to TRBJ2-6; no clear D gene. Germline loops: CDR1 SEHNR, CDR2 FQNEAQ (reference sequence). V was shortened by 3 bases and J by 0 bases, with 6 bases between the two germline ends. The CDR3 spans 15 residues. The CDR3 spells CASSFRASGANVLTF. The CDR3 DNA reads TGTGCCAGCAGCTTTAGGGCCTCTGGGGCCAACGTCCTGACTTTC.

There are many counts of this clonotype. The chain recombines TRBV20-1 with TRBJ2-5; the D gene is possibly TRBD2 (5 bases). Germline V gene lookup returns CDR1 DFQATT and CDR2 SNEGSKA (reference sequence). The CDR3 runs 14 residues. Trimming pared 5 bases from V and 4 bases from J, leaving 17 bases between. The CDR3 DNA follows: TGCAGTGCTCCGCGTTTCGGGGAGCGAGAGACCCAGTACTTC. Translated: CSAPRFGERETQYF.

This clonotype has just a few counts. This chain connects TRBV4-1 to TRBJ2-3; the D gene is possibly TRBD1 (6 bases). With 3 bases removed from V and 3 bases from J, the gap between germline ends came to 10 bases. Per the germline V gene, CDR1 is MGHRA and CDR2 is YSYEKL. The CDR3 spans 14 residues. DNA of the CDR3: TGCGCCAGCAGCCAGGGGGCGGTTACAGATACGCAGTATTTT. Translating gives CASSQGAVTDTQYF.

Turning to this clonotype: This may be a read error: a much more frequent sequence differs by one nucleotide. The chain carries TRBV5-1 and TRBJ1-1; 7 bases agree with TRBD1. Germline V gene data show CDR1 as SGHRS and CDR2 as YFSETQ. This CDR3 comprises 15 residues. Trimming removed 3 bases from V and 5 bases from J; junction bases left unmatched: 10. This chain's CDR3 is CASSSASGGRTEAFF. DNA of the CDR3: TGCGCCAGCAGCTCGGCTTCAGGGGGAAGGACTGAAGCTTTCTTT.

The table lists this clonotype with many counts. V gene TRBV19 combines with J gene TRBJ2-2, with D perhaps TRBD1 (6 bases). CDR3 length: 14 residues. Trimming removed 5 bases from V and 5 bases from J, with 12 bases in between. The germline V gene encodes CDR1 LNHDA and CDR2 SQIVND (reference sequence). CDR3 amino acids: CASSPRGRTGELFF. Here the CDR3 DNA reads TGTGCCAGTAGTCCCAGGGGTCGGACCGGGGAGCTGTTTTTT. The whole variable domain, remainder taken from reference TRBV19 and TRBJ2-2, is DGGITQSPKYLFRKEGQNVTLSCEQNLNHDAMYWYRQDPGQGLRLIYYSQIVNDFQKGDIAEGYSVSREKKESFPLTVTSAQKNPTAFYLCASSPRGRTGELFFGEGSRLTVL.

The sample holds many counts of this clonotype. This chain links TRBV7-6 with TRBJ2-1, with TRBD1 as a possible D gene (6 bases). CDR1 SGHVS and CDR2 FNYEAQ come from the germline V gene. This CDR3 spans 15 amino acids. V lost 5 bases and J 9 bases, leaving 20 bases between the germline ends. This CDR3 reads CASSPSGGPMGEQFF. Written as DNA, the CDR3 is TGTGCCAGCAGCCCCAGTGGGGGCCCGATGGGTGAGCAGTTCTTC.

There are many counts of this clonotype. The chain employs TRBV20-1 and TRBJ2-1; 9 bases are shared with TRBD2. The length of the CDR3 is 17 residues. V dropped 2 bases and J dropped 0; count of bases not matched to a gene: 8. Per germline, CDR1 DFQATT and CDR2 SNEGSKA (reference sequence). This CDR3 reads CSARRRRGGRSYNEQFF. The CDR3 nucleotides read TGCAGTGCTAGACGGAGGCGGGGGGGCCGCTCCTACAATGAGCAGTTCTTC.

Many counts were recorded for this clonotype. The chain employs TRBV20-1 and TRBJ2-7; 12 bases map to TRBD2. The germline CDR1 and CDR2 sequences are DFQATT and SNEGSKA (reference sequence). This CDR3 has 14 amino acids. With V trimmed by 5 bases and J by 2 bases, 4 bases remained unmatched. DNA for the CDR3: TGCAGTGCTCAAGGACTAGCGGGAACCTACGAGCAGTACTTC. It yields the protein CSAQGLAGTYEQYF.

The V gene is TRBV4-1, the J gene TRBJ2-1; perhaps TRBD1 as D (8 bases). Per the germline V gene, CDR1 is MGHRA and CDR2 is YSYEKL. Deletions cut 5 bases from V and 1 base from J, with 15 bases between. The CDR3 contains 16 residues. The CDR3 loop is CASSITGGGSYNEQFF. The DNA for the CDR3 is TGCGCCAGCAGCATTACAGGGGGGGGGTCCTACAATGAGCAGTTCTTC.

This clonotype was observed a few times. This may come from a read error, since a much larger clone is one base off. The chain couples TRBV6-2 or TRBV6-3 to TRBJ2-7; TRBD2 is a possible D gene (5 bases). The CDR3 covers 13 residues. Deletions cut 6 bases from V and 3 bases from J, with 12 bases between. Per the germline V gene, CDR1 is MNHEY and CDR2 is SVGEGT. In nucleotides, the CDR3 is TGTGCCAGCAGGTACCTAGCTTTCTACGAGCAGTACTTC. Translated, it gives CASRYLAFYEQYF.

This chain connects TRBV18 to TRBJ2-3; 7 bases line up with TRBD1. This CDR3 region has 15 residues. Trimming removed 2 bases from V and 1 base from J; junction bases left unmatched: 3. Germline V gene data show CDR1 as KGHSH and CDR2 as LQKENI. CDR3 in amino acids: CASSPRQGGTDTQYF. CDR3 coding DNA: TGTGCCAGCTCACCAAGGCAGGGGGGCACAGATACGCAGTATTTT. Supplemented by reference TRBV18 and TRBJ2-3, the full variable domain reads NAGVMQNPRHLVRRRGQEARLRCSPMKGHSHVYWYRQLPEEGLKFMVYLQKENIIDESGMPKERFSAEFPKEGPSILRIQQVVRGDSAAYFCASSPRQGGTDTQYFGPGTRLTVL.

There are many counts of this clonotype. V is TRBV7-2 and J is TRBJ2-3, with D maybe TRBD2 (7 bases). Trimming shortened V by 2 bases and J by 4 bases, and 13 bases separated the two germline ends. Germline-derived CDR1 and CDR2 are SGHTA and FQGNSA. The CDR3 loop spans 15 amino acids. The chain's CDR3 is CASSLYGGPPDTQYF. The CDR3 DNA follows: TGTGCCAGCAGCTTATACGGGGGGCCACCAGATACGCAGTATTTT.

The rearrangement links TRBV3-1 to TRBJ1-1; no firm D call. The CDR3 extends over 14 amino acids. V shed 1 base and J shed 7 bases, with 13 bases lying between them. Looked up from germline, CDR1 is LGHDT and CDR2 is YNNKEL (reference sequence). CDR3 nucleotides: TGTGCCAGCAGCCAAGTTCGTTTGCGCGGTGAAGCTTTCTTT. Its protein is CASSQVRLRGEAFF.

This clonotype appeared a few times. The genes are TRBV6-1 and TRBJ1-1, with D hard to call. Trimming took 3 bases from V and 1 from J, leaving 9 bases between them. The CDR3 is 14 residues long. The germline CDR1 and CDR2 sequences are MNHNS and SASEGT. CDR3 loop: CASSEGPQNTEAFF. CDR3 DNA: TGTGCCAGCAGTGAGGGCCCTCAGAACACTGAAGCTTTCTTT.

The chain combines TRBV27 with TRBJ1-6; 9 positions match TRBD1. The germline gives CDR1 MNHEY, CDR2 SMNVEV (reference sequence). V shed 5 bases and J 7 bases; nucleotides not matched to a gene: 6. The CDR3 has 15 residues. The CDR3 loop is CASSPRTGVNSPLHF. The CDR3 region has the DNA TGTGCCAGCAGTCCCCGGACAGGGGTCAATTCACCCCTCCACTTT.

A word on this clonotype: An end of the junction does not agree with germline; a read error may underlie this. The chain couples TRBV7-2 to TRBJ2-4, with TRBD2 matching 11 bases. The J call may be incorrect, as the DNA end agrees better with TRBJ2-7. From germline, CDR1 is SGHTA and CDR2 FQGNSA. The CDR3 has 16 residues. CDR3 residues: CASSPTLAGASHEQYF. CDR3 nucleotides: TGTGCCAGCAGCCCGACACTAGCGGGGGCCTCCCACGAGCAGTACTTC.

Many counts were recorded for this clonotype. Written as DNA, the CDR3 is TGTGCCACCAGTCCAACAGGGAACCAAGAGACCCAGTACTTC. It codes for CATSPTGNQETQYF. This rearrangement joins TRBV24-1 to TRBJ2-5; tentatively, D is TRBD1 (6 bases). The CDR3 extends over 14 amino acids. Germline V lookup: CDR1 KGHDR, CDR2 SFDVKD. The V end lost 6 bases, the J end lost 0 bases, and 10 bases lay between the germline ends.

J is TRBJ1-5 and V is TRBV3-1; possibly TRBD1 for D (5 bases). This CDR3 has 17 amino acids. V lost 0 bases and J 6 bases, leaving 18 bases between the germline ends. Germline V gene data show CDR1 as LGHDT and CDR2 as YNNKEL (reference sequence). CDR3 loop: CASSQESPPGQGQPQHF. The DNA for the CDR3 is TGTGCCAGCAGCCAAGAAAGCCCCCCGGGGCAGGGTCAGCCCCAGCATTTT.

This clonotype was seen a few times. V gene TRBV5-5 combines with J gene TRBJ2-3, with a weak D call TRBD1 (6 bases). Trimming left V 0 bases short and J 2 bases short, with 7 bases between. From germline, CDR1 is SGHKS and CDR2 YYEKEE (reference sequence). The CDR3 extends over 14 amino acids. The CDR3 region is CASSLDRDTDTQYF. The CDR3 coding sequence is TGTGCCAGCAGCTTGGACAGGGACACAGATACGCAGTATTTT.

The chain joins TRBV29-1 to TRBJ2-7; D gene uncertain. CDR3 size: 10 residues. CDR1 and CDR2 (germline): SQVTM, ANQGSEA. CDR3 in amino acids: CSAGESEQYF. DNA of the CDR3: TGCAGTGCCGGCGAGTCCGAGCAGTACTTC.

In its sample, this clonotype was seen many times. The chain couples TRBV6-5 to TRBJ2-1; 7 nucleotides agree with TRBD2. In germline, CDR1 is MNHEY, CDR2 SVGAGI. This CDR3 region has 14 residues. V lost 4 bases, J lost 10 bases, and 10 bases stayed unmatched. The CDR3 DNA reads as TGTGCCAGCAGTTGGGGGGGGGGAATGGGCGAGCAGTTCTTC. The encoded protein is CASSWGGGMGEQFF.

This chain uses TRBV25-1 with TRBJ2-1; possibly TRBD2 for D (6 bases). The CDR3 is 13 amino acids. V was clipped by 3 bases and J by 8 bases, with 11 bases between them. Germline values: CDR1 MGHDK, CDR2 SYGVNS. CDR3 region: CASSDPLADEQFF. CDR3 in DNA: TGTGCCAGCAGTGACCCCTTAGCGGATGAGCAGTTCTTC.